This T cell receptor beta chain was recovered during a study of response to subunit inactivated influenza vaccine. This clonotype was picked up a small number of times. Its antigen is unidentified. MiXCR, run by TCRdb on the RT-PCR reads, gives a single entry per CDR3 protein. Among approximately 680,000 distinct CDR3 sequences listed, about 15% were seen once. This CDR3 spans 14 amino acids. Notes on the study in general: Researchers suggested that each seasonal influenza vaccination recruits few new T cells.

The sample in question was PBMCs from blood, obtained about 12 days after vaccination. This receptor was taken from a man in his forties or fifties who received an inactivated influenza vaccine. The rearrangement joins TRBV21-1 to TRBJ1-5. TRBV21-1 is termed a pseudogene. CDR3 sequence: CASSKALLNQPQHF. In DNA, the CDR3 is TGTGCCAGCAGCAAAGCGCTCCTCAATCAGCCCCAGCATTTT.